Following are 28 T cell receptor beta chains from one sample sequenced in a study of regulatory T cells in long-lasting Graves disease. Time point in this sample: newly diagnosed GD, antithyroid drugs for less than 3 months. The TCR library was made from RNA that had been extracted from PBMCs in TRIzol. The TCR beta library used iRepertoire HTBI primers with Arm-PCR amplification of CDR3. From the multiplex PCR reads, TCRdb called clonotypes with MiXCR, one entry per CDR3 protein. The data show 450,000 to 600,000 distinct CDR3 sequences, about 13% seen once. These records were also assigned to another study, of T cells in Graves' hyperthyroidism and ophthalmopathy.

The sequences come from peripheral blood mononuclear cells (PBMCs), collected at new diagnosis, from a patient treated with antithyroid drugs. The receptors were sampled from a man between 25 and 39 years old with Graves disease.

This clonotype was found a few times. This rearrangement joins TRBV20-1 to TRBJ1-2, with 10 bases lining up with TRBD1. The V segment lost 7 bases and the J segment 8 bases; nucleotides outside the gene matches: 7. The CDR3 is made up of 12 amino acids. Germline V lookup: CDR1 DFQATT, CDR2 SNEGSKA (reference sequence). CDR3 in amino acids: CSVPGQGLGYTF. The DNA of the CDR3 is TGCAGTGTCCCGGGACAGGGGTTAGGCTACACCTTC.

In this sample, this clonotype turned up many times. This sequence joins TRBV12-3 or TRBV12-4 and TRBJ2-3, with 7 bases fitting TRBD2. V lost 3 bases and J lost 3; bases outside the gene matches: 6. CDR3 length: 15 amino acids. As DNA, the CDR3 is TGTGCCAGCAGTTTTGTGCGGGAGAGGACAGATACGCAGTATTTT. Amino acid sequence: CASSFVRERTDTQYF.

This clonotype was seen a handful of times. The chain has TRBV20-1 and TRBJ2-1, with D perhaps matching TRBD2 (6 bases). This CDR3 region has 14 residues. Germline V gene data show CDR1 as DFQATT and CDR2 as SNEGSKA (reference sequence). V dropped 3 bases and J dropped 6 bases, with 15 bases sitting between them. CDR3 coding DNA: TGCAGTGCTAGGTCCGCGGGAATGGGCAATGAGCAGTTCTTC. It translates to CSARSAGMGNEQFF.

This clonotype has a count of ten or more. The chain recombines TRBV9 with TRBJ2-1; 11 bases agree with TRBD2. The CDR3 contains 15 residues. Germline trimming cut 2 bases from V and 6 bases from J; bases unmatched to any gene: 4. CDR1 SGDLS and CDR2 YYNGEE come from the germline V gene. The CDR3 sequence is CASSVVLAGVNEQFF. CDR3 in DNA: TGTGCCAGCAGCGTGGTACTAGCGGGAGTCAATGAGCAGTTCTTC.

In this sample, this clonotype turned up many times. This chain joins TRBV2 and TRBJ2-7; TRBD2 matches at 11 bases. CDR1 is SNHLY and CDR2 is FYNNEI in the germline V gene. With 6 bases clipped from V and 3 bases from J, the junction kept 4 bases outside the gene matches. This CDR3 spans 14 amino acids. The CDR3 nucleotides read TGTGCCAGCAGACCGGGACTAGCGGTCTACGAGCAGTACTTC. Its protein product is CASRPGLAVYEQYF. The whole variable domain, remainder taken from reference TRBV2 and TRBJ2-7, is EPEVTQTPSHQVTQMGQEVILRCVPISNHLYFYWYRQILGQKVEFLVSFYNNEISEKSEIFDDQFSVERPDGSNFTLKIRSTKLEDSAMYFCASRPGLAVYEQYFGPGTRLTVT.

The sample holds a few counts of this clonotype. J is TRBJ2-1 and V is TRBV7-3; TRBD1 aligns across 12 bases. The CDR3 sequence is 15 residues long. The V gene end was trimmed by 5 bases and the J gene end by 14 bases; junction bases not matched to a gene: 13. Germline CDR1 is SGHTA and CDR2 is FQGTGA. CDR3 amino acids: CASSATRDRGQLKFF. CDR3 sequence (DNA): TGTGCCAGCAGCGCGACCCGGGACAGGGGGCAGTTGAAGTTCTTC.

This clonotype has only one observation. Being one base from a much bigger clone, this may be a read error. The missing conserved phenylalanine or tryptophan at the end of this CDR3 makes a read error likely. CDR3 sequence reads: CASSLARGPHMETQYS. DNA of the CDR3: TGCGCCAGCAGCTTGGCGAGGGGCCCCCATATGGAGACCCAGTACTCC. The chain uses TRBV5-1 and TRBJ2-5; perhaps D is TRBD1 or TRBD2 (5 bases each). The germline gives CDR1 SGHRS, CDR2 YFSETQ. The CDR3 is 16 residues long. Trimming removed 0 bases at V and 5 bases at J, with 17 bases between.

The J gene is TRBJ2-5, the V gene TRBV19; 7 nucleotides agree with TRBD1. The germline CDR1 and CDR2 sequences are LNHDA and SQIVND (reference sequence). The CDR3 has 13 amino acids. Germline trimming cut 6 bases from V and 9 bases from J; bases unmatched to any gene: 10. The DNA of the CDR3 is TGTGCCAGTAGCCGATTACAGGGGAGTGCCCAGTACTTC. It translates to CASSRLQGSAQYF.

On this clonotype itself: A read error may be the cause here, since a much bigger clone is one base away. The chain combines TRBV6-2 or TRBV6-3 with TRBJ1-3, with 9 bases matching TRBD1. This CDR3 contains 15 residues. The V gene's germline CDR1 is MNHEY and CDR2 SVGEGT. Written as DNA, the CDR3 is TGTGCCAGCAGGAAGGACAGGGGCAGCGGAAACACCGTATATTTT. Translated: CASRKDRGSGNTVYF.

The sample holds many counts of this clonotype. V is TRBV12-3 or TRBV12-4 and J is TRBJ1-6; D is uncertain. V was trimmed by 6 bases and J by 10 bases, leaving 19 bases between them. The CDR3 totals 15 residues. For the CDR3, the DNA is TGTGCCAGCAGGGTGCAGGTGGGCTTATCGTCACCCCTCCACTTT. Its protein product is CASRVQVGLSSPLHF.

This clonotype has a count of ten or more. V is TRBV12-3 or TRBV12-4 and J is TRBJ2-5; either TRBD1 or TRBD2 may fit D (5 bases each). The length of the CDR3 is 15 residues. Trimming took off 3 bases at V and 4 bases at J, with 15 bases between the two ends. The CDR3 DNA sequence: TGTGCCAGCAGTTTTGCGTGGGGGTCGTCAGAGACCCAGTACTTC. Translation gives CASSFAWGSSETQYF.

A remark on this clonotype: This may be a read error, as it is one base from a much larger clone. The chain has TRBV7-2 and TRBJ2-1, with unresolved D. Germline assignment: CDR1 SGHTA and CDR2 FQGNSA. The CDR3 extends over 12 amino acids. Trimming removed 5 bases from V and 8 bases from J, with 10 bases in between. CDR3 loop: CTSSLISDEQFF. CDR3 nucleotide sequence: TGTACCAGCAGCCTGATAAGCGATGAGCAGTTCTTC.

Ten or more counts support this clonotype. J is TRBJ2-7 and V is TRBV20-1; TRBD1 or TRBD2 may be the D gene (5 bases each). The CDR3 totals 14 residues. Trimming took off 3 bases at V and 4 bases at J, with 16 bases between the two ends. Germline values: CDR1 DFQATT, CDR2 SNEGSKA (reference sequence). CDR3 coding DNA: TGCAGTGCTAGTTCGGGGCGGACTGCGTACGAGCAGTACTTC. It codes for CSASSGRTAYEQYF.

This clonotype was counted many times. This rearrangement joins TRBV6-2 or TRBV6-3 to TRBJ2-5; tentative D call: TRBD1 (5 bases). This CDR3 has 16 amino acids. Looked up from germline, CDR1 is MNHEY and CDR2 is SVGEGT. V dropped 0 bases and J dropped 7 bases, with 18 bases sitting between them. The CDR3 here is CASSYSAGHPSGTQYF. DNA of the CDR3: TGTGCCAGCAGTTACTCCGCAGGGCACCCTTCAGGGACCCAGTACTTC.

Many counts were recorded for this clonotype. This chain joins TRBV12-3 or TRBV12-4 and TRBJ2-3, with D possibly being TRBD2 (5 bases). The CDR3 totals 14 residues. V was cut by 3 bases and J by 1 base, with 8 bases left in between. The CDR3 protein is CASSFWGGTDTQYF. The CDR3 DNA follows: TGTGCCAGCAGTTTCTGGGGAGGCACAGATACGCAGTATTTT.

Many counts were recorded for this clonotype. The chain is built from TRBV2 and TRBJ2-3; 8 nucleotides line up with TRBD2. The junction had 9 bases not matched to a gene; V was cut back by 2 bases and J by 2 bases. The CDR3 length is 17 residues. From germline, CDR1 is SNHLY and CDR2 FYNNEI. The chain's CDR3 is CASSEWRSGRSTDTQYF. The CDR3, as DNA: TGTGCCAGCAGTGAATGGAGAAGCGGGAGATCCACAGATACGCAGTATTTT.

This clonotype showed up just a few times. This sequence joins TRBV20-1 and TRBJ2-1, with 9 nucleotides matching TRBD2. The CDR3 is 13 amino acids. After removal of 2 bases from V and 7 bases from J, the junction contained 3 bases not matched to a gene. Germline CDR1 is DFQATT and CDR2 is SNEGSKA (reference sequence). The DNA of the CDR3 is TGCAGTGCTAGACTAGCGGGGACGAATGAGCAGTTCTTC. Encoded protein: CSARLAGTNEQFF.

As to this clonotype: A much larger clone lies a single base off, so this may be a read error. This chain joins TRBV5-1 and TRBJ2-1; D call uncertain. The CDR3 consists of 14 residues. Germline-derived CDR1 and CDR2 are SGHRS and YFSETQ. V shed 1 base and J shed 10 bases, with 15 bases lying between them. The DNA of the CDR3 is TGCGCCAGCAGCTTGCGAGGAGTCTCCTACGAGCAGTTCTTC. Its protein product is CASSLRGVSYEQFF.

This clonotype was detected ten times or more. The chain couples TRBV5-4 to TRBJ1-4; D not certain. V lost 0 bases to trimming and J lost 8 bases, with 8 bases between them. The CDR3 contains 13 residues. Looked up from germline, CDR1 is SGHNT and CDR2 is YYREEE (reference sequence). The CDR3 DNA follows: TGTGCCAGCAGCTTGGGGCAGGCCGAAAAACTGTTTTTT. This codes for CASSLGQAEKLFF.

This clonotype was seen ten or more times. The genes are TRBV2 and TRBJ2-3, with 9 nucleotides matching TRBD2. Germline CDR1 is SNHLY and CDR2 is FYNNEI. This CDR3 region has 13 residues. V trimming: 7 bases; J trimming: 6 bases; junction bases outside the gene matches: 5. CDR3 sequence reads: CASTGLASDTQYF. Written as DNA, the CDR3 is TGTGCCAGCACCGGACTAGCGAGCGATACGCAGTATTTT.

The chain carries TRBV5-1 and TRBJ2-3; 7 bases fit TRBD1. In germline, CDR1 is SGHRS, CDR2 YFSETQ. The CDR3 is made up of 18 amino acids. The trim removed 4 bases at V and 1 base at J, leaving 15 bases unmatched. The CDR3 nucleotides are TGCGCCAGCAGCCCACTCTTACCGGGACAGCTACGCACAGATACGCAGTATTTT. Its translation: CASSPLLPGQLRTDTQYF.

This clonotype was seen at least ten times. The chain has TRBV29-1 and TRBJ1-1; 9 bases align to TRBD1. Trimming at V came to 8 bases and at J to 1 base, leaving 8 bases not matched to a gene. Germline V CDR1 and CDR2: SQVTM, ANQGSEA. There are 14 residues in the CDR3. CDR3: CSPHWTGANTEAFF. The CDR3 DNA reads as TGCAGCCCTCACTGGACAGGGGCGAACACTGAAGCTTTCTTT.

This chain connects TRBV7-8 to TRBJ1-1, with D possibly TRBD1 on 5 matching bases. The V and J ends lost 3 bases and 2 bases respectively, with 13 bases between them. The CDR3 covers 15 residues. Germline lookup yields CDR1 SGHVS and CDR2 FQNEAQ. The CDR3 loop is CASSFAGTVNTEAFF. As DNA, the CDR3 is TGTGCCAGCAGCTTTGCCGGGACGGTAAACACTGAAGCTTTCTTT. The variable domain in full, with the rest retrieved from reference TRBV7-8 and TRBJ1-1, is GAGVSQSPRYKVAKRGQDVALRCDPISGHVSLFWYQQALGQGPEFLTYFQNEAQLDKSGLPSDRFFAERPEGSVSTLKIQRTQQEDSAVYLCASSFAGTVNTEAFFGQGTRLTVV.

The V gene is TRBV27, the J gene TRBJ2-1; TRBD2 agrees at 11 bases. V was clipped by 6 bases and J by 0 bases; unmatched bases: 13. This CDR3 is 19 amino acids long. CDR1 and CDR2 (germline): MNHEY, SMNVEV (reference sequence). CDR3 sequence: CASRRLAGRIAYSYNEQFF. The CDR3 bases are TGTGCCAGCAGAAGACTAGCGGGACGAATTGCTTACTCCTACAATGAGCAGTTCTTC.

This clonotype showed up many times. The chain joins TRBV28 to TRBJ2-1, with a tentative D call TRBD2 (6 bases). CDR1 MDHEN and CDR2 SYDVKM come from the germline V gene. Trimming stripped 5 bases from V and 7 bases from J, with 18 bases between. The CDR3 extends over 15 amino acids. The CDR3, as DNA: TGTGCCAGCAGTCTAACAGAAACTAGCACAAATGAGCAGTTCTTC. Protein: CASSLTETSTNEQFF.

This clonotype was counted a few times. This CDR3 reads CASTNRDNQPQHF. DNA of the CDR3: TGTGCCAGTACTAACAGGGACAATCAGCCCCAGCATTTT. The chain has TRBV19 and TRBJ1-5, with a weak D call TRBD1 (6 bases). V shed 7 bases and J shed 3 bases, with 10 bases lying between them. Per the germline V gene, CDR1 is LNHDA and CDR2 is SQIVND (reference sequence). The CDR3 runs 13 residues.

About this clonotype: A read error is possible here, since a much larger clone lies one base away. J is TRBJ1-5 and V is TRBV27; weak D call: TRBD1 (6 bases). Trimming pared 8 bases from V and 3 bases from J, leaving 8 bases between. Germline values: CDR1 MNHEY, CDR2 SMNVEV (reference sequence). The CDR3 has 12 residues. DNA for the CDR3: TGTGCCAGCGGACAGAACAATCAGCCCCAGCATTTT. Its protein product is CASGQNNQPQHF.

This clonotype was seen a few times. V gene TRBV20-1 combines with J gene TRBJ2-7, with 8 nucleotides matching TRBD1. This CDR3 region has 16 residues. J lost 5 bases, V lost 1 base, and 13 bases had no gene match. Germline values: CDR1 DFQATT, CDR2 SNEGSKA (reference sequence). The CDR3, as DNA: TGCAGTGCTAGAGCTCCCGGACAGGGTTTTATCCACGAGCAGTACTTC. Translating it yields CSARAPGQGFIHEQYF.